This record looks at one T cell receptor (beta chain) sequence and its context. This specimen comes from a study of cytomegalovirus exposure and HLA in healthy donors. Looking at the study overall: An early release of data contained approximately 80 million unique TCRs, which came from HLA-typed donors.

V was pared by 7 bases and J by 3 bases, with 16 bases between. The CDR3 covers 15 residues. Germline lookup yields CDR1 SNHLY and CDR2 FYNNEI. PCR primers comprised 60 Vbeta and 13 Jbeta primers. Per the authors' pipeline: Later, an analysis found 75 million to 90 million unique TCR beta chains, and 9.5 million to 11 million of these were shared. TCRdb's copy holds only in-frame clones and misses some; the assay was immunoSEQ multiplex PCR. D and trimming come from the DNA, and the V and J calls and clone size come from that table. This sample has over 200,000 clones; approximately 70% occur once, and the top ten carry 2.5% to 3%.

The chain has TRBV2 and TRBJ1-5, with unresolved D. Sample: PBMCs. This TCR was sampled from a man in his forties in good health and CMV-seropositive. In nucleotides, the CDR3 is TGTGCCAGCAACGAGCGGGCAAGGTCCAATCAGCCCCAGCATTTT. Its translation: CASNERARSNQPQHF.